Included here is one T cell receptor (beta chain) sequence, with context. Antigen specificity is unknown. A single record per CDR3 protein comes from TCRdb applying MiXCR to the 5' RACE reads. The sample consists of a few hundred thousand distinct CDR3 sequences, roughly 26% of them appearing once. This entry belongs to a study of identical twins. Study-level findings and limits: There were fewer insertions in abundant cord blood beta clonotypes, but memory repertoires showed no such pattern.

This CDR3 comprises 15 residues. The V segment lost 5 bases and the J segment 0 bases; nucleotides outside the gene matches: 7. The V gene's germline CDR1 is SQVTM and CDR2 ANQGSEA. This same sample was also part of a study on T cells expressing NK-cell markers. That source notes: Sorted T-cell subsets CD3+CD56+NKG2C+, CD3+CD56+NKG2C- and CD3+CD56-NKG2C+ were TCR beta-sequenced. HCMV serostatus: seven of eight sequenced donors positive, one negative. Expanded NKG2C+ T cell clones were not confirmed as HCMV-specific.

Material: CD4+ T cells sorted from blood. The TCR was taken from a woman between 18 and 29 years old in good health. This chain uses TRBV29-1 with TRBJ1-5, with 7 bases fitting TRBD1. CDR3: CSVIEQGNSNQPQHF. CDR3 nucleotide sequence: TGCAGCGTTATCGAACAGGGGAATAGCAATCAGCCCCAGCATTTT. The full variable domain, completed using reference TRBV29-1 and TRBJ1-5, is SAVISQKPSRDICQRGTSLTIQCQVDSQVTMMFWYRQQPGQSLTLIATANQGSEATYESGFVIDKFPISRPNLTFSTLTVSNMSPEDSSIYLCSVIEQGNSNQPQHFGDGTRLSIL.